These 16 T cell receptor beta chains were all obtained from the same sample, sequenced in a study of CD8 T cells in ankylosing spondylitis. MiXCR, applied by TCRdb to the 5' RACE reads, yields one record per CDR3 protein. The table has about 110,000 distinct CDR3 sequences, 20% to 30% seen once. Sequenced: synovial fluid, either unsorted or a sorted T cell fraction (not recorded which). The receptors come from a male donor with ankylosing spondylitis.

This clonotype was found a few times. The J gene is TRBJ2-1, the V gene TRBV6-4; TRBD1 agrees at 10 bases. V lost 2 bases to trimming and J lost 7 bases; unmatched junction nucleotides: 5. Germline assignment: CDR1 MRHNA and CDR2 SNTAGT. The CDR3 contains 15 residues. CDR3 in amino acids: CASSDGQGETNEQFF. CDR3 coding DNA: TGTGCCAGCAGTGACGGACAGGGGGAAACGAATGAGCAGTTCTTC.

In its sample, this clonotype was seen a few times. CDR3 nucleotide sequence: TGCAGCGTTGCTTTCCAAGAGACCCAGTACTTC. Amino acids: CSVAFQETQYF. The V and J genes are TRBV29-1 and TRBJ2-5; D remains unclear. The germline V and J ends were trimmed by 4 bases and 1 base, with 4 bases remaining between them. Germline loops: CDR1 SQVTM, CDR2 ANQGSEA. The CDR3 loop spans 11 amino acids.

In this sample, this clonotype turned up a few times. The V and J genes are TRBV3-1 and TRBJ1-1; D perhaps matches TRBD1 (5 bases). The V end lost 0 bases, the J end lost 4 bases, and 6 bases lay between the germline ends. This CDR3 is 13 amino acids long. Per germline, CDR1 LGHDT and CDR2 YNNKEL (reference sequence). The CDR3 is CASSQEGGTEAFF. CDR3 bases: TGTGCCAGCAGCCAAGAGGGGGGCACTGAAGCTTTCTTT.

The chain links TRBV5-6 to TRBJ2-3; unclear D gene. V was clipped by 1 base and J by 6 bases, with 6 bases between them. This CDR3 is built from 12 residues. Germline V CDR1 and CDR2: SGHDT, YYEEEE. The CDR3 coding sequence is TGTGCCAGCAGCTTGACATCTGATACGCAGTATTTT. Translating it yields CASSLTSDTQYF.

In this sample, this clonotype turned up a few times. V usage is TRBV6-5 and J usage is TRBJ2-2, with 7 bases lining up with TRBD1. The J segment lost 2 bases and the V segment lost 2 bases, leaving 2 bases of the junction unmatched. This CDR3 has 15 amino acids. Germline CDR1 MNHEY, CDR2 SVGAGI. Here the CDR3 DNA reads TGTGCCAGCAGTTACAGGGGGCGAAACACCGGGGAGCTGTTTTTT. Protein: CASSYRGRNTGELFF.

The chain combines TRBV7-9 with TRBJ2-3; 7 bases agree with TRBD1. Trimming removed 3 bases from V and 2 bases from J; junction bases left unmatched: 5. The germline CDR1 and CDR2 sequences are SEHNR and FQNEAQ (reference sequence). This CDR3 comprises 15 residues. CDR3 DNA: TGTGCCAGCAGCTTCGGGACAGACCCCACAGATACGCAGTATTTT. It encodes CASSFGTDPTDTQYF. Full variable domain (missing parts from reference TRBV7-9 and TRBJ2-3): DTGVSQNPRHKITKRGQNVTFRCDPISEHNRLYWYRQTLGQGPEFLTYFQNEAQLEKSRLLSDRFSAERPKGSFSTLEIQRTEQGDSAMYLCASSFGTDPTDTQYFGPGTRLTVL.

This clonotype was seen only once. This clone may be a read error of a much larger clone one base away. The chain joins TRBV5-1 to TRBJ2-1, with 7 bases that match TRBD2. V dropped 2 bases and J dropped 7; count of bases not matched to a gene: 9. The germline CDR1 and CDR2 sequences are SGHRS and YFSETQ. The CDR3 extends over 15 amino acids. The CDR3 DNA reads as TGCGCCAGCAGCTTACTCCCTTTGGGGGGGAATGAGCAGTTCTTC. This sequence encodes CASSLLPLGGNEQFF.

This clonotype was observed many times. The chain uses TRBV30 and TRBJ1-3; no reliable D call. This CDR3 has 12 residues. The V gene lost 5 bases and the J gene lost 4 bases, with 9 bases spanning the gap. From germline, CDR1 is GTSNPN and CDR2 SVGIG (reference sequence). The CDR3 region is CAWVPWGNTIYF. In nucleotides, the CDR3 is TGTGCCTGGGTCCCTTGGGGAAACACCATATATTTT.

The chain employs TRBV7-9 and TRBJ1-5, with D hard to call. Germline CDR1 reads SEHNR; CDR2 reads FQNEAQ (reference sequence). Trimming removed 5 bases at V and 2 bases at J, with 13 bases between. The CDR3 length is 15 residues. The CDR3 nucleotides are TGTGCCAGCAGCAGTGGAAAGGAAGGCAATCAGCCCCAGCATTTT. Protein product: CASSSGKEGNQPQHF.

This clonotype was found a few times. This chain uses TRBV2 with TRBJ1-1; D is possibly TRBD1 (5 bases). The CDR3 length is 14 residues. Per germline, CDR1 SNHLY and CDR2 FYNNEI. V was clipped by 7 bases and J by 6 bases, with 18 bases between them. CDR3 sequence (DNA): TGTGCCAGCACCCCGAGGGAGGGACTCCCTGAAGCTTTCTTT. Its translation: CASTPREGLPEAFF. The full variable domain, its missing parts supplied by reference TRBV2 and TRBJ1-1, is EPEVTQTPSHQVTQMGQEVILRCVPISNHLYFYWYRQILGQKVEFLVSFYNNEISEKSEIFDDQFSVERPDGSNFTLKIRSTKLEDSAMYFCASTPREGLPEAFFGQGTRLTVV.

In its sample, this clonotype was seen a few times. The chain uses TRBV24-1 and TRBJ1-1; no definite D call. Deletions cut 7 bases from V and 7 bases from J, with 9 bases between. This CDR3 contains 11 residues. Germline CDR1 is KGHDR and CDR2 is SFDVKD. This CDR3 reads CATSRNDEAFF. CDR3 nucleotide sequence: TGTGCCACCAGCAGAAACGATGAAGCTTTCTTT.

This clonotype was picked up a small number of times. The V call is TRBV6-6, the J call TRBJ2-7; possible D gene TRBD2, 6 bases. CDR1 is MNHNY and CDR2 is SVGAGI in the germline V gene (reference sequence). This CDR3 comprises 12 residues. With 6 bases removed from V and 4 bases from J, the gap between germline ends came to 10 bases. For the CDR3, the DNA is TGTGCCAGCAGCCCAGCGGGTTACGAGCAGTACGTC. Amino acid sequence: CASSPAGYEQYV.

The chain joins TRBV6-6 to TRBJ1-5, with D hard to call. V was clipped by 6 bases and J by 6 bases, with 12 bases between them. CDR1 is MNHNY, CDR2 SVGAGI, per germline (reference sequence). The CDR3 spans 13 residues. CDR3 in amino acids: CASSDFAFQPQHF. DNA of the CDR3: TGTGCCAGCAGCGATTTTGCCTTTCAGCCCCAGCATTTT.

V is TRBV10-2 and J is TRBJ1-1, with TRBD1 identical over 9 bases. CDR3 size: 14 residues. Germline V gives CDR1 WSHSY, CDR2 SAAADI. Trimming removed 11 bases from V and 3 bases from J; junction bases left unmatched: 10. The CDR3 region is CAAGQGGTYTEAFF. The CDR3 DNA reads as TGCGCCGCGGGACAGGGTGGGACATACACTGAAGCTTTCTTT.

J is TRBJ2-2 and V is TRBV25-1; 11 bases are a match to TRBD1. J gave up 5 bases and V 6 bases, and 2 bases lay outside the gene matches. This CDR3 has 14 residues. Per germline, CDR1 MGHDK and CDR2 SYGVNS. CDR3 in DNA: TGTGCCAGCAGGGGGACAGGGGGAACCGGGGAGCTGTTTTTT. Its translation: CASRGTGGTGELFF.

This clonotype occurred many times. CDR3: CASRQGADGTDTQYF. As DNA, the CDR3 is TGTGCCAGCAGACAGGGGGCAGATGGCACAGATACGCAGTATTTT. The chain is built from TRBV6-1 and TRBJ2-3; TRBD1 agrees at 9 bases. The V gene end was trimmed by 6 bases and the J gene end by 1 base; junction bases not matched to a gene: 5. Germline V gene lookup returns CDR1 MNHNS and CDR2 SASEGT. The length of the CDR3 is 15 residues.